The T cell receptor (beta chain) described here comes from a study of T cells after yellow fever vaccination. About this clonotype itself: Its target is unknown.

CDR3 length: 16 amino acids. Germline V lookup: CDR1 LGHDT, CDR2 YNNKEL (reference sequence). Trimming stripped 5 bases from V and 0 bases from J, with 11 bases between. The study made its TCR cDNA through 5'RACE template switching. That step introduced a universal primer site along with UMIs. TCRdb re-called the 5' RACE reads through MiXCR, storing one row per CDR3 protein. The table has roughly 330,000 distinct CDR3 sequences, 4% seen once. Points from the study as a whole: Most primary-vaccination clones recurred post-booster (around 95% CD4, 88% CD8).

The sequence was collected from a man aged 18 to 30 who received the YFV17D yellow fever vaccine. The specimen comprised PBMCs, sampled 5 days after the yellow fever booster vaccination. The gene calls are TRBV3-1 and TRBJ2-6; no clear D gene. The CDR3 reads CASSRPIGSGANVLTF. The CDR3 DNA is TGTGCCAGCAGCAGACCAATAGGCTCTGGGGCCAACGTCCTGACTTTC. Drawing the rest from reference TRBV3-1 and TRBJ2-6, the complete variable domain is DTAVSQTPKYLVTQMGNDKSIKCEQNLGHDTMYWYKQDSKKFLKIMFSYNNKELIINETVPNRFSPKSPDKAHLNLHINSLELGDSAVYFCASSRPIGSGANVLTFGAGSRLTVL.